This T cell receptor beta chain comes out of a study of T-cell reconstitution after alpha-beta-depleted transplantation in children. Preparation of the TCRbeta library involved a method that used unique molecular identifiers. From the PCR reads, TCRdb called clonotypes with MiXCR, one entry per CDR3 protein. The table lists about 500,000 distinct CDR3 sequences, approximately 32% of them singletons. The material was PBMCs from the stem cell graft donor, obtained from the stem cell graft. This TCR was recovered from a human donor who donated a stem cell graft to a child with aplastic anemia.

CDR3 nucleotides: TGTGCCAGCGGCCTAGCGGGAGTGTCCTACGAGCAGTACTTC. It translates to CASGLAGVSYEQYF. The chain is built from TRBV12-3 or TRBV12-4 and TRBJ2-7; TRBD2 agrees at 10 bases. There are 14 residues in the CDR3. V was pared by 8 bases and J by 1 base, with 5 bases of the junction left unmatched.